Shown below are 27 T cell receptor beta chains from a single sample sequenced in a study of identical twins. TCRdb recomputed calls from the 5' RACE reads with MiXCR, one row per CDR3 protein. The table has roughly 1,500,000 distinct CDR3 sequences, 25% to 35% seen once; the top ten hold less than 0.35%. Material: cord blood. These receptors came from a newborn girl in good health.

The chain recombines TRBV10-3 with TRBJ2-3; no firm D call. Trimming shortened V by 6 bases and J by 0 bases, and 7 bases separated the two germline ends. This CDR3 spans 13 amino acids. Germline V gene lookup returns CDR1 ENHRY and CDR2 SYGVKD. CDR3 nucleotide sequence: TGTGCCATCAGATCAGATAGCACAGATACGCAGTATTTT. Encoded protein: CAIRSDSTDTQYF.

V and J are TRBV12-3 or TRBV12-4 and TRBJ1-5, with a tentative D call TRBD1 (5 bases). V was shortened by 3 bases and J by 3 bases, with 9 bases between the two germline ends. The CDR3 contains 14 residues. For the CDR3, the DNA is TGTGCCAGCAGTTTTAGGACACTCAATCAGCCCCAGCATTTT. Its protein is CASSFRTLNQPQHF.

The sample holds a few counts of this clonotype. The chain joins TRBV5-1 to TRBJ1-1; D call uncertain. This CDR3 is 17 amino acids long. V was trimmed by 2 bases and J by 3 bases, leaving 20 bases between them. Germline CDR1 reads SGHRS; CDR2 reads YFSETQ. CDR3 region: CASSFTEDGPLYTEAFF. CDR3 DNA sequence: TGCGCCAGCAGCTTTACAGAGGACGGCCCCCTTTACACTGAAGCTTTCTTT.

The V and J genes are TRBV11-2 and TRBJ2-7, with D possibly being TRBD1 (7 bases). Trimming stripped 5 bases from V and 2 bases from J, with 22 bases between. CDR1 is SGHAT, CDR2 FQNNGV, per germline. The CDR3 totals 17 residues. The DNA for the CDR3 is TGTGCCAGCAGCCCAACCCGGGGGACAGTTATAACCTACGAGCAGTACTTC. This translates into CASSPTRGTVITYEQYF.

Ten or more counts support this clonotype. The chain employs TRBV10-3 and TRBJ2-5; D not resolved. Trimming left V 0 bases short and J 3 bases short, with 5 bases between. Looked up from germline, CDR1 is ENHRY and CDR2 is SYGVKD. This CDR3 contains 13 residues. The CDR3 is CAISESGKETQYF. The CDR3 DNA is TGTGCCATCAGTGAGTCAGGGAAAGAGACCCAGTACTTC.

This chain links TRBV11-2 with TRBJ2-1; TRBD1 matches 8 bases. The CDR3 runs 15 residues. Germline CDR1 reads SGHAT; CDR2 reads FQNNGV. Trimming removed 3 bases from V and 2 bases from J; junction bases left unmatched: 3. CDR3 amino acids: CASSFNRGAYNEQFF. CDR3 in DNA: TGTGCCAGCAGCTTTAACAGGGGGGCCTACAATGAGCAGTTCTTC. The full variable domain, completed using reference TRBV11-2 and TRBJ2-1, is EAGVAQSPRYKIIEKRQSVAFWCNPISGHATLYWYQQILGQGPKLLIQFQNNGVVDDSQLPKDRFSAERLKGVDSTLKIQPAKLEDSAVYLCASSFNRGAYNEQFFGPGTRLTVL.

The DNA of the CDR3 is TGTGCCAGCAGTTACGGGGGGGAGACTGAGCAGTTCTTC. It translates to CASSYGGETEQFF. This sequence joins TRBV6-5 and TRBJ2-1, with 7 bases lining up with TRBD2. The CDR3 consists of 13 residues. From germline, CDR1 is MNHEY and CDR2 SVGAGI. Losses at the gene ends were 2 bases for V and 9 bases for J; bases not matched to a gene: 4.

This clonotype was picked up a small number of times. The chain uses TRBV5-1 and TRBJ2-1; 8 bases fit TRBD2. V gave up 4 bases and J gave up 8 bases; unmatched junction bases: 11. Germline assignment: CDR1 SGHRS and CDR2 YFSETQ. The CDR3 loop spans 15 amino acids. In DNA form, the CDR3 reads TGCGCCAGCAGCCCTAGGGGACTAGAGGGACATGAGCAGTTCTTC. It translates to CASSPRGLEGHEQFF.

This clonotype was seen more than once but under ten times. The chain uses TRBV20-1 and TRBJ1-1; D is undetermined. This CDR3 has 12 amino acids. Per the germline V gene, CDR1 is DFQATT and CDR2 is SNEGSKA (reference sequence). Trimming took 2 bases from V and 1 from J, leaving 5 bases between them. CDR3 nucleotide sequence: TGCAGTGCTAGACACGGGAACACTGAAGCTTTCTTT. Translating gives CSARHGNTEAFF.

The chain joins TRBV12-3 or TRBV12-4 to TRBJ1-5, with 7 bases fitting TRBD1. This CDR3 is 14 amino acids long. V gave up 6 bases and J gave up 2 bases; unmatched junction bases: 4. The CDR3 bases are TGTGCCAGCAGGGACAGGAGCGGCAATCAGCCCCAGCATTTT. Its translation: CASRDRSGNQPQHF.

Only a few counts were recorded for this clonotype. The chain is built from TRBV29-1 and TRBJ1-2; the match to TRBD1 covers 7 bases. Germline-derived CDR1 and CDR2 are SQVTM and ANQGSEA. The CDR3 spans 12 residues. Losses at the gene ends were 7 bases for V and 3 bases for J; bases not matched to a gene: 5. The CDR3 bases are TGCAGCGGGGTGACAGGGCACTATGGCTACACCTTC. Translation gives CSGVTGHYGYTF.

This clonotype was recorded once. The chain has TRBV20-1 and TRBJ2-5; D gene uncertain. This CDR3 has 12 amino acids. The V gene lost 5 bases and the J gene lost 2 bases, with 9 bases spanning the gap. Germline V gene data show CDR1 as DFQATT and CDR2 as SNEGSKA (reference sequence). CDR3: CSAFLRQETQYF. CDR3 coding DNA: TGCAGTGCTTTTCTGCGGCAAGAGACCCAGTACTTC.

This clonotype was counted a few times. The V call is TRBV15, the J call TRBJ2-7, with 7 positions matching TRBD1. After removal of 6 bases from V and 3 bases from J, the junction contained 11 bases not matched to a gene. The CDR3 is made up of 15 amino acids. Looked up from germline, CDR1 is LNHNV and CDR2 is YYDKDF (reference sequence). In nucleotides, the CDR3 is TGTGCCACCAGTTGGGACAGCCATTCACTCTACGAGCAGTACTTC. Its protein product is CATSWDSHSLYEQYF.

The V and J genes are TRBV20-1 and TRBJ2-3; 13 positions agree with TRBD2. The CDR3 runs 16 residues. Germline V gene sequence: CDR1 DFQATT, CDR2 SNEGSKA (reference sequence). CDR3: CSAGLEGLAGLDTQYF. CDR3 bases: TGCAGCGCGGGGCTTGAGGGACTAGCGGGGCTAGATACGCAGTATTTT.

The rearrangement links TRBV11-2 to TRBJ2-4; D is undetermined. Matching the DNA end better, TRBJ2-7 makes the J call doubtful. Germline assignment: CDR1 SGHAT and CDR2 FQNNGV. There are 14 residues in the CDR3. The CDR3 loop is CASSLSADRDEQYF. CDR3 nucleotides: TGTGCCAGCAGCTTAAGTGCCGACCGCGACGAGCAGTACTTC.

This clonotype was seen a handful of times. The CDR3 here is CAWRPGAGANVLTF. CDR3 in DNA: TGTGCCTGGAGGCCAGGGGCTGGGGCCAACGTCCTGACTTTC. The chain recombines TRBV30 with TRBJ2-6; D is perhaps TRBD1 (6 bases). Germline-derived CDR1 and CDR2 are GTSNPN and SVGIG (reference sequence). The CDR3 runs to 14 residues. The ends were cut back, 3 bases at V and 2 bases at J, with 8 bases in the middle.

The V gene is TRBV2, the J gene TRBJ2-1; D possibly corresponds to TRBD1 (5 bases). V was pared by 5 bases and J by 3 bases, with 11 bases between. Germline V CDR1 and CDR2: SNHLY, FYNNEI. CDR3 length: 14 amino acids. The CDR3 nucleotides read TGTGCCAGCAGTTCATACGACAGCTACAATGAGCAGTTCTTC. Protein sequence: CASSSYDSYNEQFF.

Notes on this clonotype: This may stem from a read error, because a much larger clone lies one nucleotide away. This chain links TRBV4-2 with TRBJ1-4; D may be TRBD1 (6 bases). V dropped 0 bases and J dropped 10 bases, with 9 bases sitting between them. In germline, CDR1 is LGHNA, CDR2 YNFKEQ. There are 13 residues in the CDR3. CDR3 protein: CASSQEEGGKLFF. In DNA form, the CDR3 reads TGTGCCAGCAGCCAAGAGGAGGGGGGAAAACTGTTTTTT.

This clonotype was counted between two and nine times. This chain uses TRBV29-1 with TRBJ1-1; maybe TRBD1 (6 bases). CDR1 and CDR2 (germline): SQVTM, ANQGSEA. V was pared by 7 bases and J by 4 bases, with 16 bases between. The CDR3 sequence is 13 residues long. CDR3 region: CSATAGAFTEAFF. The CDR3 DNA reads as TGCAGCGCTACGGCGGGGGCGTTCACTGAAGCTTTCTTT.

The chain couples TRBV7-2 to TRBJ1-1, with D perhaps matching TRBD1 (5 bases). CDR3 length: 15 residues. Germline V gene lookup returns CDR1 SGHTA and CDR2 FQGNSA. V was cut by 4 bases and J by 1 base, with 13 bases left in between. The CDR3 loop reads CASSSHQGRNTEAFF. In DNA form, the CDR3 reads TGTGCCAGCAGCTCACATCAGGGTAGGAACACTGAAGCTTTCTTT. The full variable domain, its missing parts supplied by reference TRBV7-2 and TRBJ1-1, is GAGVSQSPSNKVTEKGKDVELRCDPISGHTALYWYRQSLGQGLEFLIYFQGNSAPDKSGLPSDRFSAERTGGSVSTLTIQRTQQEDSAVYLCASSSHQGRNTEAFFGQGTRLTVV.

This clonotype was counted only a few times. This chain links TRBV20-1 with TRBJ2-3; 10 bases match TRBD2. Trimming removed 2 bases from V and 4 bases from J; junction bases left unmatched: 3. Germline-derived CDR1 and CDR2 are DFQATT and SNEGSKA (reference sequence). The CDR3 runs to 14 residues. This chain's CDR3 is CSARLAGVPDTQYF. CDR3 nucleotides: TGCAGTGCTAGACTAGCGGGAGTTCCAGATACGCAGTATTTT.

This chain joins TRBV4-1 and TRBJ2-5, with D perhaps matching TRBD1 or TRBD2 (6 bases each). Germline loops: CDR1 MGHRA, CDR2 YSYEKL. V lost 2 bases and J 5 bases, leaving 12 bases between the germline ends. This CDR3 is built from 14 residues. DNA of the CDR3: TGCGCCAGCAGCCAACCTACAGGGAGGGAGACCCAGTACTTC. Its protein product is CASSQPTGRETQYF.

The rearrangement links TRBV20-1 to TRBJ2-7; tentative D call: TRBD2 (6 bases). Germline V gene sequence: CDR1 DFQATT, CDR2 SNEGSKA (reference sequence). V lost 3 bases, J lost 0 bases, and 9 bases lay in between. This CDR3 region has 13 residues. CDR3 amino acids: CSASRDFSYEQYF. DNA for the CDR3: TGCAGTGCTAGTAGGGACTTCTCCTACGAGCAGTACTTC.

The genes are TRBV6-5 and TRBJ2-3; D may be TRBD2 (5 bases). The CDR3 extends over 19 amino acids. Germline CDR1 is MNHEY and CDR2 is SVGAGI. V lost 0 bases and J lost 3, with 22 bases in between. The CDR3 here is CASSYSRPSRSPITDTQYF. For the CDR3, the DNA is TGTGCCAGCAGTTACTCGAGGCCTAGCAGGAGTCCCATTACAGATACGCAGTATTTT.

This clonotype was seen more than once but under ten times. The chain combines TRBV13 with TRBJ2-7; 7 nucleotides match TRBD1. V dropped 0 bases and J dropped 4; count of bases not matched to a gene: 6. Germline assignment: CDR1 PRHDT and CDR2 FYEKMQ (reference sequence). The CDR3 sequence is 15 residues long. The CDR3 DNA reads TGTGCCAGCAGCTTAGGAGGGACAGCAGAGTACGAGCAGTACTTC. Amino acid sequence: CASSLGGTAEYEQYF.

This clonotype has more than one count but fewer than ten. DNA of the CDR3: TGCGCCAGCAGCTTGACGGGCCAGAGCTCCTATAATTCACCCCTCCACTTT. The encoded protein is CASSLTGQSSYNSPLHF. This chain joins TRBV5-1 and TRBJ1-6; D is undetermined. Germline lookup yields CDR1 SGHRS and CDR2 YFSETQ. Trimming took 1 base from V and 0 from J, leaving 11 bases between them. This CDR3 is 17 amino acids long.

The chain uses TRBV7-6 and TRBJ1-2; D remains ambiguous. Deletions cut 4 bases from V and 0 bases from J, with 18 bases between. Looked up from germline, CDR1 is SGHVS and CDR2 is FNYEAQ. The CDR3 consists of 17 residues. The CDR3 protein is CASSSLTSFLPNYGYTF. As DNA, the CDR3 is TGTGCCAGCAGCTCGCTCACGAGCTTCCTTCCTAACTATGGCTACACCTTC.